This record looks at one T cell receptor (beta chain) sequence and its context. The antigen it binds to is not known. The input lacks base qualities; no much larger clone sits a single base away. Enrolling through a virtual design, the prospective study's participants ranged in age from roughly 18 to 89 years and lived across more than 20 United States geographic areas. In the prospective study, cohorts were assigned on the basis of participant-reported clinical history obtained from a screening survey and a study questionnaire. Mobile phlebotomists in the prospective study collected whole blood, serum and a nasopharyngeal or oropharyngeal swab from every participant. Additional blood draws and questionnaires over a 2-month period could optionally be provided by prospective study participants. Before DNA extraction, blood samples from the prospective study were shipped at room temperature or frozen.

This sample was taken from a study of blood T cell repertoires in COVID-19 (dated by TCRdb to between 2020 and 2021). Broadly, across the study: Collaborator samples came from the United States, Italy and Spain and covered acute and convalescent phases of COVID-19. The prospective study material was composed of cDNA or gDNA derived from T cells, B-cell-depleted T cells, or PBMCs. Deeply sampled blood TCRbeta repertoires from subjects exposed to, actively infected with, or recovered from COVID-19 were included in the dataset. A freely available public database, intended as a resource for researchers studying the immune response to SARS-CoV-2, is where the repertoires were released. The samples were drawn from the first 160 participants of the ongoing ImmuneRACE study and from under 1,500 subjects provided by 6 global collaborators. The sample metadata nearly always contained a de-identified subject ID, COVID-19 status, age in years and sex. Where HLA class I and class II types were available, the types were taken from metadata supplied by the sample provider, not from assay-based typing.

TCRbeta CDR3 regions were amplified from genomic DNA by means of the immunoSEQ Assay, a bias-controlled multiplex PCR. The authors' analysis ran thus. Within the assay, amplification of reference gene primers was used to estimate how many nucleated cells each sample contained. To quantify the absolute abundance of each unique TCRbeta CDR3 rearrangement, sequence reads were collapsed and filtered. For each sample, productive Simpson clonality was calculated as the square root of Simpson's diversity index over productive rearrangements. TCRdb's version of the immuneACCESS table is confined to in-frame rearrangements and falls short of the full clone set. An unresolved V gene accounts for under half of the shortfall where checked; the remainder is of unknown origin. The DNA was the basis for D and trimming; V, J and clone size are from that table. The sample table contains a few hundred thousand clones; only one count was recorded for approximately 89% of them. The ten largest clones add up to roughly 2.4% of the sample.

As encoded in the germline V gene, CDR1 is SGHAT while CDR2 is FQNNGV. The CDR3, from cysteine to phenylalanine, totals 11 residues. Solely the CDR3 DNA is kept, with 33 bases framed from the first base. V is cut by 8 bases and J by 2 bases, and the space between the germline ends is 5 bases. Overall study results and their limits: The amount of clinical and demographic metadata varied by source and participant and was provided uncurated.

The chain employs TRBV11-2 and TRBJ2-3; the D gene identity is not certain. Sample: PBMCs or T cells enriched from blood (not recorded which). The receptor's source is a woman in her thirties or forties with acute COVID-19. The base sequence is TGTGCCAGCCGTTCCACAGATACGCAGTATTTT. This codes for CASRSTDTQYF.